This is a list of T cell receptor beta chains from one sample in a study of T cell responses to AZD1222 COVID-19 vaccine. Profiling relied on immunoSEQ multiplex PCR, and the TCRdb table lists in-frame clones only, not all of them. The sample lists some 100,000 clones; less than 95% were seen once. The specimen comprised peripheral blood, sampled on day 0 of AZD1222 vaccination. The receptors derive from an adult in good health. The CDR3 runs from the conserved cysteine through the conserved F or W. A D gene is named only where the DNA matches it firmly. Clone size appears in some rows only: once, few, many, or a class for an expanded clone.

clone_size,v_call,d_call,j_call,cdr3_aa,cdr3_nt
NA,TRBV5-1,TRBD2,TRBJ2-1,CASSSGLAGYNEQFF,TGCGCCAGCAGCTCGGGACTAGCGGGGTACAATGAGCAGTTCTTC
NA,TRBV7-8,NA,TRBJ1-1,CASSTTHSSRDTEAFF,TGTGCCAGCAGCACCACTCATTCTAGCCGGGACACTGAAGCTTTCTTT
once,TRBV5-1,TRBD1,TRBJ1-1,CASSLLQGSNTEAFF,TGCGCCAGCAGCTTACTACAGGGGTCGAACACTGAAGCTTTCTTT
NA,TRBV6-5,TRBD1,TRBJ1-6,CASSYWTGNSPLHF,TGTGCCAGCAGTTACTGGACAGGCAATTCACCCCTCCACTTT
NA,TRBV29-1,NA,TRBJ1-5,CSVAEGNSNQPQHF,TGCAGCGTTGCGGAGGGTAATAGCAATCAGCCCCAGCATTTT
NA,TRBV15,NA,TRBJ1-4,CATSRDNEKLFF,TGTGCCACCAGCAGGGATAATGAAAAACTGTTTTTT
NA,TRBV6-5,NA,TRBJ1-2,CASGGSTNYGYTF,TGTGCCAGCGGAGGGAGCACTAACTATGGCTACACCTTC
few,TRBV19,TRBD1,TRBJ1-4,CASQQTGPNEKLFF,TGTGCCAGTCAACAGACAGGGCCTAATGAAAAACTGTTTTTT
NA,TRBV9,NA,TRBJ1-1,CASSPYGQGLSRAFF,TGTGCCAGCAGCCCCTATGGGCAGGGCTTATCGCGGGCTTTCTTT
NA,TRBV6-4,TRBD1,TRBJ2-3,CASSEGTGADTQYF,TGTGCCAGCAGTGAAGGGACAGGGGCAGATACGCAGTATTTT
NA,TRBV5-4,TRBD2,TRBJ2-3,CASSLLAGGLTDTQYF,TGTGCCAGCAGCTTATTAGCGGGGGGGCTGACAGATACGCAGTATTTT
NA,TRBV6-5,TRBD1,TRBJ2-3,CAGDRGTSTDTQYF,TGTGCGGGGGACAGGGGAACCAGCACAGATACGCAGTATTTT
NA,TRBV3-1/TRBV3-2,TRBD1,TRBJ1-1,CASSQTTGTPEAFF,TGTGCCAGCAGCCAAACGACAGGGACCCCTGAAGCTTTCTTT
NA,TRBV7-8,NA,TRBJ1-3,CASSGGRSGNTIYF,TGTGCCAGCAGCGGGGGCAGGTCTGGAAACACCATATATTTT
medium-sized,TRBV7-8,NA,TRBJ2-1,CASSLVSGSHNEQFF,TGTGCCAGCAGCTTAGTTTCTGGATCCCACAATGAGCAGTTCTTC
NA,TRBV2,TRBD2,TRBJ2-7,CASRDSGPSTYEQYF,TGTGCCAGCAGAGATAGCGGGCCATCTACCTACGAGCAGTACTTC
NA,TRBV7-3,TRBD1,TRBJ2-3,CASSLWGRQGPDTQYF,TGTGCCAGCAGCTTATGGGGGAGACAGGGGCCAGATACGCAGTATTTT
NA,TRBV5-1,NA,TRBJ1-2,CASSPAVGTNYGYTF,TGCGCCAGCAGCCCGGCAGTGGGGACGAACTATGGCTACACCTTC
once,TRBV2,TRBD1,TRBJ1-2,CASTGGGYGYTF,TGTGCCAGCACAGGGGGCGGGTATGGCTACACCTTC
NA,TRBV6-5,TRBD1,TRBJ1-4,CASSRNQGAGEKLFF,TGTGCCAGCAGCAGGAACCAGGGGGCAGGCGAAAAACTGTTTTTT
NA,TRBV5-1,TRBD1,TRBJ1-2,CASTPLGTGGTYGYTF,TGCGCCAGCACCCCCCTGGGGACAGGGGGAACCTATGGCTACACCTTC
NA,TRBV10-1,NA,TRBJ2-3,CASSDAGRDTQYF,TGCGCCAGCAGTGATGCGGGGAGAGATACGCAGTATTTT
NA,TRBV25-1,NA,TRBJ1-5,CASSETRSQPQHF,TGTGCCAGCAGTGAAACCCGGAGCCAGCCCCAGCATTTT
NA,TRBV5-5,NA,TRBJ1-4,CASSHGQFNEKLFF,TGTGCCAGCAGCCACGGACAGTTTAATGAAAAACTGTTTTTT
NA,TRBV11-2,NA,TRBJ2-7,CASSFFGTGSKYF,NA
NA,TRBV7-9,NA,TRBJ1-5,CASSLGGPMTQHF,TGTGCCAGCAGCTTGGGGGGGCCGATGACCCAGCATTTT
NA,TRBV11-2,NA,TRBJ2-7,CASSFDSSYEQYF,TGTGCCAGCAGCTTCGACAGCTCCTACGAGCAGTACTTC
NA,TRBV7-8,TRBD1,TRBJ1-2,CASSHWDRLNYGYTF,TGTGCCAGCAGCCACTGGGACAGACTTAACTATGGCTACACCTTC
NA,TRBV2,NA,TRBJ1-2,CASSRGDGYTF,TGTGCCAGCAGCAGGGGCGATGGCTACACCTTC
NA,TRBV6-5,NA,TRBJ1-6,CASTSMDRNSPLHF,TGTGCCAGCACCTCCATGGACAGAAATTCACCCCTCCACTTT
NA,TRBV6-5,NA,TRBJ2-3,CASKTGSTDTQYF,TGTGCCAGCAAAACGGGGAGCACAGATACGCAGTATTTT
NA,TRBV19,NA,TRBJ1-2,CASSIYGVGYGYTF,TGTGCCAGTAGTATATACGGGGTCGGCTATGGCTACACCTTC
NA,TRBV19,TRBD1,TRBJ2-3,CASSIGQGADTQYF,TGTGCCAGTAGTATAGGACAGGGGGCAGATACGCAGTATTTT
once,TRBV7-9,NA,TRBJ2-7,CASSLGSGLEYEQYF,TGTGCCAGCAGCTTAGGGAGTGGGCTAGAATACGAGCAGTACTTC
few,TRBV21-1,NA,TRBJ1-1,CASSRRTGGGTEAFF,TGTGCCAGCAGCCGCCGGACAGGGGGAGGGACTGAAGCTTTCTTT
few,TRBV7-9,NA,TRBJ1-6,CASSWDGTGYSPLHF,TGTGCCAGCAGCTGGGATGGGACGGGGTATTCACCCCTCCACTTT
NA,TRBV19,NA,TRBJ1-3,CASSPRMTVISGNTIYF,TGTGCCAGTAGTCCCCGTATGACAGTAATCTCTGGAAACACCATATATTTT
once,TRBV28,NA,TRBJ2-3,CASSFSGGADTQYF,TGTGCCAGCAGTTTTTCGGGGGGCGCAGATACGCAGTATTTT
NA,TRBV2,NA,TRBJ2-3,CASRGDKRDTQYF,TGTGCCAGCAGGGGGGACAAACGAGATACGCAGTATTTT
NA,TRBV11-3,TRBD2,TRBJ2-3,CASSLGGLAGGSTDTQYF,TGTGCCAGCAGCTTAGGTGGACTAGCGGGGGGCAGCACAGATACGCAGTATTTT
NA,TRBV5-1,NA,TRBJ1-2,CASSLLGDPGLNYGYTF,TGCGCCAGCAGCTTATTGGGGGATCCGGGCCTTAACTATGGCTACACCTTC
NA,TRBV19,TRBD2,TRBJ2-1,CASSTERGGYNEQFF,TGTGCCAGTAGTACCGAGCGGGGGGGCTACAATGAGCAGTTCTTC
NA,TRBV27,NA,TRBJ2-1,CASSSLGTFNSNEQFF,TGTGCCAGCAGTTCCCTCGGGACGTTCAATTCCAATGAGCAGTTCTTC
NA,TRBV10-3,NA,TRBJ1-1,CATKSGTGNTEAFF,TGTGCCACCAAGTCCGGGACGGGGAACACTGAAGCTTTCTTT
once,TRBV9,NA,TRBJ1-4,CASSVGGRSEKLFF,TGTGCCAGCAGCGTAGGAGGGAGGAGTGAAAAACTGTTTTTT
NA,TRBV27,TRBD1,TRBJ2-7,CASSFATGTDYEQYF,TGTGCCAGCAGTTTCGCAACCGGGACAGACTACGAGCAGTACTTC
NA,TRBV12-3/TRBV12-4,NA,TRBJ1-6,CASSPIRGSPLHF,TGTGCCAGCAGCCCGATTAGGGGGTCACCCCTCCACTTT
NA,TRBV10-2,TRBD2,TRBJ2-1,CASRASGGADEQFF,TGCGCCAGCAGGGCTAGCGGGGGGGCGGATGAGCAGTTCTTC
NA,TRBV5-1,TRBD2,TRBJ2-4,CASSLGGGENIQYF,TGCGCCAGCAGCTTGGGCGGGGGAGAGAACATTCAGTACTTC